This T cell receptor beta chain was identified in a study of cytomegalovirus exposure and HLA in healthy donors. About the study: Unique TCRs from HLA-typed donors, roughly 87 million of them, were held in an early data release.

CDR3 length equals 12 residues. V shed 7 bases and J shed 8 bases, with 14 bases lying between them. CDR1 LNHDA and CDR2 SQIVND come from the germline V gene (reference sequence). At sampling all donors were nominally healthy, likely with unrecorded immune exposures. Study-level points and caveats: V- and J-gene trimming of TCR beta was linked (in a later analysis) to a missense DCLRE1C variant.

The PCR had 60 Vbeta and 13 Jbeta primers. TCRdb keeps only in-frame clones here, not all; method: immunoSEQ multiplex PCR. The sample yields under 200,000 clones, over 75% seen once. About this clone itself: Its matching antigen is unknown.

The V and J genes are TRBV19 and TRBJ1-2; perhaps TRBD1 as D (5 bases). The TCR sequence derives from a woman aged 25 to 39 in good health and CMV-seronegative. Specimen: PBMCs. In DNA, the CDR3 is TGTGCCAGTAAAATAGGGGCGAGGGGCTACACCTTC. It is translated as CASKIGARGYTF. The full variable domain, in which reference TRBV19 and TRBJ1-2 provide the parts outside the CDR3, is DGGITQSPKYLFRKEGQNVTLSCEQNLNHDAMYWYRQDPGQGLRLIYYSQIVNDFQKGDIAEGYSVSREKKESFPLTVTSAQKNPTAFYLCASKIGARGYTFGSGTRLTVV.